This is a list of T cell receptor beta chains from one sample in a study of T cell changes during pregnancy in multiple sclerosis. Clones were read by immunoSEQ multiplex PCR, and TCRdb kept only the in-frame ones, dropping some. The data show under 25,000 clones, 86% seen once. The sample was CD8+ T cells from peripheral blood mononuclear cells, taken in the first trimester of pregnancy. These receptors were collected from a female donor in good health, enrolled as a control in a pregnancy study. Both conserved end residues are part of each CDR3. Each record gives: clone size, V gene, D gene, J gene, CDR3 DNA, CDR3 protein. A D gene is named only where the DNA matches it firmly. Clone size is shown for a subset of rows, as once, few, many or a class of expanded clone.

NA	TRBV19	NA	TRBJ1-1	TGTGCCAGTAGTCCCGGGGGAGACACTGAAGCTTTCTTT	CASSPGGDTEAFF
NA	TRBV28	NA	TRBJ2-2	TGTGCCAGCAGTTTATTTGAGGGAGGGAACACCGGGGAGCTGTTTTTT	CASSLFEGGNTGELFF
NA	TRBV2	NA	TRBJ1-1	TGTGCCAGCAGGGAGAGTACGGGATCTCTCACTGAAGCTTTCTTT	CASRESTGSLTEAFF
NA	TRBV19	NA	TRBJ1-2	TGTGCCAGTAGTGGAGGACTGGGTAGTACCTATGGCTACACCTTC	CASSGGLGSTYGYTF
NA	TRBV7-9	TRBD1	TRBJ1-4	TGTGCCAGCAGCTCTTTGGACAGGGGGGCGACTAATGAAAAACTGTTTTTT	CASSSLDRGATNEKLFF
NA	TRBV19	TRBD1	TRBJ1-2	TGTGCCACTTCGGGACAGGGAACCGCCTATGGCTACACCTTC	CATSGQGTAYGYTF
NA	TRBV15	TRBD2	TRBJ2-2	TGTGCCACCAGCATATTCCGGACGGGCGGGGGATTCGGGGAGCTGTTTTTT	CATSIFRTGGGFGELFF
once	TRBV6-4	NA	TRBJ2-2	TGTGCCAGCAGTGCAGGTAGCGAGGCCGGGGAGCTGTTTTTT	CASSAGSEAGELFF
NA	TRBV5-5	TRBD1	TRBJ1-1	TGTGCCAGCAGCTTATATACAGGGGGTTTCACTGAAGCTTTCTTT	CASSLYTGGFTEAFF
medium-sized	TRBV4-2	NA	TRBJ1-1	TGTGCCAGCAGCCACCGGGACAATGAAGCTTTCTTT	CASSHRDNEAFF
NA	TRBV6-6	TRBD1	TRBJ1-2	TGTGCCAGCAGTCTGGGACAGCTCTATGGCTACACCTTC	CASSLGQLYGYTF
NA	TRBV9	TRBD1	TRBJ1-1	TGTGCCAGCAGCCCAATGGACAGGCCTCTGGGGACTGAAGCTTTCTTT	CASSPMDRPLGTEAFF
NA	TRBV9	NA	TRBJ1-1	TGTGCCAGCAGCCCCAATAGGGGCACTGAAGCTTTCTTT	CASSPNRGTEAFF
NA	TRBV27	NA	TRBJ2-1	TGTGCCAGCAGTTTGGGGGGAGGGGGGCTACAGTTCTTC	CASSLGGGGLQFF
NA	TRBV7-3	TRBD2	TRBJ2-1	TGTGCCAGCAGCCGGACTAGCGGGCAGTACAATGAGCAGTTCTTC	CASSRTSGQYNEQFF
NA	TRBV6-6	NA	TRBJ2-3	TGTGCCAGCAGTTACTTGACAAGTAGCACAGATACGCAGTATTTT	CASSYLTSSTDTQYF
once	TRBV5-1	TRBD2	TRBJ2-2	TGCGCCAGCAGCTTTGCGGGGGTGACCGGGGAGCTGTTTTTT	CASSFAGVTGELFF
NA	TRBV28	NA	TRBJ1-6	TGTGCCAGCAGTTTATCGGGGGGTTCACCCCTCCACTTT	CASSLSGGSPLHF
NA	TRBV6-5	NA	TRBJ1-2	TGTGCCAGCAGTTACAACAGGCAGAACTATGGCTACACCTTC	CASSYNRQNYGYTF
NA	TRBV9	NA	TRBJ1-2	TGTGCCAGCAGCGTAGCTAGCGGGACCCGCTATGGCTACACCTTC	CASSVASGTRYGYTF
NA	TRBV19	NA	TRBJ2-3	TGTGCCAGTAGTTGGGGGCGAGGGACAGATACGCAGTATTTT	CASSWGRGTDTQYF
NA	TRBV11-2	TRBD1	TRBJ1-1	TGTGCCAGCAGCGTACAGGGGAGGAGGAACACTGAAGCTTTCTTT	CASSVQGRRNTEAFF
NA	TRBV7-2	NA	TRBJ2-2	TGTGCCAGCAGCTTAGAATTCGCCGGGGAGCTGTTTTTT	CASSLEFAGELFF
NA	TRBV11-2	NA	TRBJ2-3	TGTGCCAGCAGCCGACACTCTAGCACAGATACGCAGTATTTT	CASSRHSSTDTQYF
NA	TRBV29-1	NA	TRBJ1-1	TGCAGCGTTCATCAGGGCCCTGAAGCTTTCTTT	CSVHQGPEAFF
NA	TRBV6-4	TRBD2	TRBJ2-3	TGTGCCAGCAGTCTCTCAATAGCGGGGGGTGCAGATACGCAGTATTTT	CASSLSIAGGADTQYF
NA	TRBV9	TRBD2	TRBJ2-1	TGTGCCAGCAGCGTAGCGAGCGGGACTACGGGCAATGAGCAGTTCTTC	CASSVASGTTGNEQFF
NA	TRBV7-8	TRBD1	TRBJ2-7	TGTGCCAGCACCAAAGGACAGGGCTTGTCCTACGAGCAGTACTTC	CASTKGQGLSYEQYF
NA	TRBV11-3	TRBD2	TRBJ2-2	TGTGCCAGCAGCTTAGATGCGGCTAGCGGAAACACCGGGGAGCTGTTTTTT	CASSLDAASGNTGELFF
NA	TRBV4-1	TRBD1	TRBJ2-5	TGCGCCAGCAGCCCTTCCGGGACAGAAGAGACCCAGTACTTC	CASSPSGTEETQYF
NA	TRBV6-4	NA	TRBJ2-2	TGTGCCAGCAGTCCCGGGACAACGAACACCGGGGAGCTGTTTTTT	CASSPGTTNTGELFF
few	TRBV6-1	NA	TRBJ1-4	TGTGCCAGCAGTGAAGGGCAGGGTAATGAAAAACTGTTTTTT	CASSEGQGNEKLFF
NA	TRBV6-6	NA	TRBJ1-1	TGTGCCAGCAGTTACACTCCACGGGGGGCGAACACTGAAGCTTTCTTT	CASSYTPRGANTEAFF
NA	TRBV11-2	NA	TRBJ2-3	TGTGCCAGCAGCTTTCCCAAGACAGGGAGGAGGGCAGATACGCAGTATTTT	CASSFPKTGRRADTQYF
NA	TRBV11-2	NA	TRBJ2-1	TGTGCCAGCAGCGACATTTCCGCGGGGATGTACAATGAGCAGTTCTTC	CASSDISAGMYNEQFF
NA	TRBV5-6	NA	TRBJ2-1	TGTGCCAGCAGCTTGGGCCAGGGGGGCTACAATGAGCAGTTCTTC	CASSLGQGGYNEQFF
NA	TRBV7-9	TRBD2	TRBJ2-1	TGTGCCAGCAGCTTAGGTTTGTCGGGAGGATCCTACAATGAGCAGTTCTTC	CASSLGLSGGSYNEQFF
NA	TRBV7-9	NA	TRBJ1-5	TGTGCCAGCAGCCCCGGAGGGTATCAGCCCCAGCATTTT	CASSPGGYQPQHF
NA	TRBV15	NA	TRBJ1-6	TGTGCCACCAGCAGCACAGGGAGCTCCTATAATTCACCCCTCCACTTT	CATSSTGSSYNSPLHF
NA	TRBV13	NA	TRBJ2-7	TGTGCCAGCAGCACCCGGGACAACTCCTACGAGCAGTACTTC	CASSTRDNSYEQYF
NA	TRBV21-1	NA	TRBJ2-1	TGTGCCAGCAGCGCATCCGGACTAGCGGACAATGAGCAGTTCTTC	CASSASGLADNEQFF
NA	TRBV27	NA	TRBJ2-3	TGTGCCAGCAGTTTAATGAGGACAGATACGCAGTATTTT	CASSLMRTDTQYF